This T cell receptor beta chain stems from a study of technical replicates of blood from several donors. Germline CDR1 reads SGHRS; CDR2 reads YFSETQ. This CDR3 spans 13 amino acids. V was shortened by 5 bases and J by 2 bases, with 10 bases between the two germline ends. Profiling relied on immunoSEQ multiplex PCR, and the TCRdb table lists in-frame clones only, not all of them. The sample has just under 85,000 clones, around 94% seen once; the top ten hold 0.25%. The chain has TRBV5-1 and TRBJ2-5; TRBD1 might be the D (6 bases). The specimen was T cells isolated from PBMCs. This clonotype was obtained from a human donor in good health. CDR3 residues: CASSVRGQETQYF. CDR3 coding DNA: TGCGCCAGCAGTGTAAGGGGGCAAGAGACCCAGTACTTC.